This TCR beta chain was found in a study of T cell clonality in common variable immunodeficiency. This clone was observed a handful of times. Antigen specificity is unknown. With the read ending 3 residues before the CDR3 end, the germline J gene is used to fill in that end. All CVID subjects were on immunoglobulin replacement for at least one year. Each donor provided 5 to 8 ml of heparinized whole blood. This CDR3 spans 15 amino acids. CDR1 and CDR2 from the germline V gene are SNHLY and FYNNEI. Between the trimmed V and J ends, which lost 2 bases and 3 bases, there was a span of 10 bases. Points from the study as a whole: CVID subjects had higher TCRbeta clonality than healthy controls, most marked in about a third. Common variable immunodeficiency TCR beta sequences reportedly had fewer deletions and N-nucleotide insertions.

Clones were sequenced by immunoSEQ multiplex PCR, and TCRdb holds only the in-frame ones, with some missing. The sample includes some 22,000 clones, none of them occurring once. The J gene is TRBJ1-4, the V gene TRBV2, with a possible D match to TRBD1 (5 bases). The sample comprised peripheral blood mononuclear cells. This TCR derives from a human donor with common variable immunodeficiency. CDR3 amino acids: CASSELQGSNEKLFF. CDR3 DNA, as far as it was read: TGTGCCAGCAGTGAACTGCAGGGATCTAATGAAAAA.